This passage covers 15 T cell receptor beta chains from one sample sequenced in a study of shared clonotypes between healthy human individuals. The repertoire was sequenced with immunoSEQ multiplex PCR; TCRdb's copy has only in-frame clones and lacks some. Of approximately 720,000 clones in the sample, 55% to 75% were seen once. The sequencing sample was made of memory CD4+ T cells sorted from blood. The sample's subset: CD45RA-negative fraction. These receptors were collected from a woman in her twenties or thirties in good health.

For the CDR3, the DNA is TGTGCCAGCAGTGACTCTTCTAGTGGAAGAGATACGCAGTATTTT. Translating gives CASSDSSSGRDTQYF. J is TRBJ2-3 and V is TRBV6-4; D unclear. The CDR3 is made up of 15 amino acids. Germline V lookup: CDR1 MRHNA, CDR2 SNTAGT. V was cut by 0 bases and J by 5 bases, with 12 bases left in between.

Only a few counts were recorded for this clone. The gene calls are TRBV27 and TRBJ2-1, with 9 bases that match TRBD1. This CDR3 comprises 14 residues. The germline V gene has CDR1 MNHEY and CDR2 SMNVEV (reference sequence). Trimming removed 10 bases from V and 1 base from J; junction bases left unmatched: 5. CDR3 DNA: TGTGCCACCAGACAGGGGGGTTCCTACAATGAGCAGTTCTTC. Protein sequence: CATRQGGSYNEQFF.

This clone was found a few times. The gene calls are TRBV10-2 and TRBJ1-5; 8 positions agree with TRBD1. V lost 3 bases to trimming and J lost 4 bases; unmatched junction nucleotides: 5. CDR3 length: 15 amino acids. Germline V lookup: CDR1 WSHSY, CDR2 SAAADI. Here the CDR3 reads CASSDGQGENQPQHF. The CDR3, as DNA: TGCGCCAGCAGTGATGGACAGGGAGAAAATCAGCCCCAGCATTTT.

The chain carries TRBV19 and TRBJ1-5; D is undetermined. The germline V gene has CDR1 LNHDA and CDR2 SQIVND (reference sequence). The CDR3 is 12 residues long. V was clipped by 6 bases and J by 8 bases, with 11 bases between them. The CDR3 region is CASSYLAEPQHF. The CDR3 region has the DNA TGTGCCAGTAGCTATCTAGCGGAGCCCCAGCATTTT.

This clone has more than one count but fewer than ten. This chain uses TRBV13 with TRBJ2-7; D is possibly TRBD2 (7 bases). Germline values: CDR1 PRHDT, CDR2 FYEKMQ (reference sequence). The CDR3 covers 16 residues. V was pared by 5 bases and J by 0 bases, with 17 bases between. Written as DNA, the CDR3 is TGTGCCAGCAGCCCCCCCCACGGGGGGCACTCCTACGAGCAGTACTTC. This translates into CASSPPHGGHSYEQYF.

The chain links TRBV19 to TRBJ2-7; 8 nucleotides align to TRBD2. V gave up 2 bases and J gave up 0 bases; unmatched junction bases: 6. Germline values: CDR1 LNHDA, CDR2 SQIVND (reference sequence). The CDR3 has 16 residues. The CDR3 bases are TGTGCCAGTAGTATACTCAGCGGGGGAAGCTCCTACGAGCAGTACTTC. Encoded protein: CASSILSGGSSYEQYF.

This sequence joins TRBV11-2 and TRBJ2-7; TRBD1 agrees at 8 bases. CDR3 length equals 14 residues. V shed 2 bases, J shed 6 bases, and the junction held 6 bases outside the gene matches. Germline-derived CDR1 and CDR2 are SGHAT and FQNNGV. The CDR3 reads CASSLQGAVGEQYF. The DNA of the CDR3 is TGTGCCAGCAGCTTACAGGGGGCAGTAGGCGAGCAGTACTTC.

This chain joins TRBV28 and TRBJ2-5, with 8 bases identical to TRBD1. Per germline, CDR1 MDHEN and CDR2 SYDVKM. CDR3 length equals 15 residues. The V gene end was trimmed by 2 bases and the J gene end by 5 bases; junction bases not matched to a gene: 7. Here the CDR3 reads CASSLGTGGRETQYF. The DNA of the CDR3 is TGTGCCAGCAGTTTAGGTACAGGGGGTCGGGAGACCCAGTACTTC.

This clone was picked up one time. The chain links TRBV7-9 to TRBJ1-2, with no clear D. V shed 5 bases and J shed 9 bases, with 13 bases lying between them. The CDR3 runs 12 residues. The germline CDR1 and CDR2 sequences are SEHNR and FQNEAQ (reference sequence). The CDR3 region is CASSQSQGSYTF. Here the CDR3 DNA reads TGTGCCAGCAGCCAAAGTCAAGGGAGCTACACCTTC.

This clone was found once. V gene TRBV19 combines with J gene TRBJ2-3, with a weak D call TRBD2 (6 bases). This CDR3 has 13 amino acids. Per the germline V gene, CDR1 is LNHDA and CDR2 is SQIVND (reference sequence). The ends were cut back, 6 bases at V and 6 bases at J, with 13 bases in the middle. Written as DNA, the CDR3 is TGTGCCAGTAGACATACTAGCTTCGATACGCAGTATTTT. As protein: CASRHTSFDTQYF. Full variable domain (outside the CDR3, taken from reference TRBV19 and TRBJ2-3): DGGITQSPKYLFRKEGQNVTLSCEQNLNHDAMYWYRQDPGQGLRLIYYSQIVNDFQKGDIAEGYSVSREKKESFPLTVTSAQKNPTAFYLCASRHTSFDTQYFGPGTRLTVL.

This chain connects TRBV4-1 to TRBJ1-2; D remains ambiguous. The ends were cut back, 4 bases at V and 1 base at J, with 13 bases in the middle. CDR3 size: 15 residues. Germline V CDR1 and CDR2: MGHRA, YSYEKL. The CDR3 nucleotides read TGCGCCAGCAGCCGCACAGTGGGAGTTAACTATGGCTACACCTTC. The encoded protein is CASSRTVGVNYGYTF.

The chain couples TRBV30 to TRBJ1-1; 9 bases are shared with TRBD1. In germline, CDR1 is GTSNPN, CDR2 SVGIG (reference sequence). The CDR3 is 13 residues long. The trim removed 1 base at V and 3 bases at J, leaving 0 bases unmatched. The DNA of the CDR3 is TGTGCCTGGAGTGGACAGGGGGACACTGAAGCTTTCTTT. It codes for CAWSGQGDTEAFF.

The J gene is TRBJ2-5, the V gene TRBV29-1; D uncertain. The germline gives CDR1 SQVTM, CDR2 ANQGSEA. V shed 6 bases and J shed 4 bases, with 15 bases lying between them. CDR3 size: 13 residues. The CDR3 loop reads CSVKSSYRETQYF. The CDR3 DNA follows: TGCAGCGTGAAATCGAGCTACAGAGAGACCCAGTACTTC.

This clone has only a few counts. Other DNA sequences in this specimen translate into the identical CDR3. This rearrangement joins TRBV30 to TRBJ1-5, with D tentatively TRBD1 (5 bases). Germline loops: CDR1 GTSNPN, CDR2 SVGIG (reference sequence). The CDR3 loop spans 13 amino acids. Deletions cut 1 base from V and 5 bases from J, with 9 bases between. DNA of the CDR3: TGTGCCTGGAGTGGGCAGGGAGATCAGCCCCAGCATTTT. Protein: CAWSGQGDQPQHF.

The chain recombines TRBV15 with TRBJ1-4; 11 bases are a match to TRBD1. The junction had 2 bases not matched to a gene; V was cut back by 1 base and J by 7 bases. The CDR3 runs 15 residues. The germline CDR1 and CDR2 sequences are LNHNV and YYDKDF (reference sequence). The CDR3 reads CATSRVDRGPEKLFF. The DNA of the CDR3 is TGTGCCACCAGCAGAGTGGACAGGGGGCCTGAAAAACTGTTTTTT.